This TCR beta chain was sequenced for a study of regulatory dendritic cells for organ transplantation. There are 18 residues in the CDR3. V gave up 1 base and J gave up 1 base, with 20 bases separating them. Germline V gene data show CDR1 as SGDLS and CDR2 as YYNGEE. This clone has only a few counts. The data were produced by immunoSEQ multiplex PCR, yet TCRdb's version contains in-frame clones alone and is incomplete. The repertoire holds 30,000 to 45,000 clones, with about nine tenths as singletons. Sequences were obtained from naive CD8+ T cells from blood. Subset specified: CD45RA+ naive T cells. The V gene is TRBV9, the J gene TRBJ1-1; TRBD1 is a possible D gene (5 bases). The clonotype was recovered from a human donor in good health. In DNA form, the CDR3 reads TGTGCCAGCAGCGTATCCTCCACAGGCTTGACCCCGAACACTGAAGCTTTCTTT. Protein product: CASSVSSTGLTPNTEAFF.